These 27 T cell receptor beta chains were all obtained from the same sample, sequenced in a study of blood T cell repertoires in COVID-19. Profiled with immunoSEQ multiplex PCR; TCRdb holds only in-frame clones, not every one. The sample has about 110,000 clones, roughly 81% seen once; the top ten hold approximately 1.5%. Sample: peripheral blood. These receptors were taken from a middle-aged man with acute or convalescent COVID-19.

This clone was picked up one time. This rearrangement joins TRBV7-8 to TRBJ2-7, with 8 bases that match TRBD2. Trimming at V came to 8 bases and at J to 4 bases, leaving 10 bases not matched to a gene. Germline loops: CDR1 SGHVS, CDR2 FQNEAQ. The CDR3 extends over 14 amino acids. CDR3 in DNA: TGTGCCAGCGCTTGGAGCGGGAGTAGGTACGAGCAGTACTTC. Translation gives CASAWSGSRYEQYF.

This chain uses TRBV7-6 with TRBJ2-3, with 14 positions matching TRBD2. The CDR3 totals 17 residues. Germline assignment: CDR1 SGHVS and CDR2 FNYEAQ. V shed 6 bases, J shed 2 bases, and the junction held 7 bases outside the gene matches. The CDR3 sequence is CASSLGLAGALTDTQYF. In nucleotides, the CDR3 is TGTGCCAGCAGTCTGGGACTAGCGGGGGCGCTCACAGATACGCAGTATTTT. The full variable domain, with the rest looked up from reference TRBV7-6 and TRBJ2-3, is GAGVSQSPRYKVTKRGQDVALRCDPISGHVSLYWYRQALGQGPEFLTYFNYEAQQDKSGLPNDRFSAERPEGSISTLTIQRTEQRDSAMYRCASSLGLAGALTDTQYFGPGTRLTVL.

This clone was counted between two and nine times. The V gene is TRBV5-1, the J gene TRBJ2-1; 9 bases line up with TRBD2. Per the germline V gene, CDR1 is SGHRS and CDR2 is YFSETQ. The CDR3 is 15 amino acids. The V and J ends lost 1 base and 8 bases, in that order; junction bases with no gene match: 7. The DNA of the CDR3 is TGCGCCAGCAGCTTGCCACTAGCGGGTGGGGATGAGCAGTTCTTC. Translated, it gives CASSLPLAGGDEQFF.

The rearrangement links TRBV4-1 to TRBJ1-5; D is ambiguous. The V end was cut by 0 bases, the J end by 6 bases, with 9 bases between. CDR1 and CDR2 from the germline V gene are MGHRA and YSYEKL. The CDR3 has 14 amino acids. CDR3 sequence reads: CASSQDRGFQPQHF. The CDR3 DNA is TGCGCCAGCAGCCAAGATCGAGGGTTTCAGCCCCAGCATTTT.

The chain employs TRBV4-2 and TRBJ1-4; 7 bases map to TRBD1. The V and J ends lost 3 bases and 0 bases, in that order; junction bases with no gene match: 4. The CDR3 spans 16 residues. Germline CDR1 reads LGHNA; CDR2 reads YNFKEQ. The CDR3 loop is CASSQRGQATNEKLFF. The DNA for the CDR3 is TGTGCCAGCAGCCAGCGCGGACAGGCAACTAATGAAAAACTGTTTTTT.

The chain combines TRBV7-9 with TRBJ2-1; 8 bases fit TRBD2. V trimming: 7 bases; J trimming: 5 bases; junction bases outside the gene matches: 7. This CDR3 has 14 residues. From germline, CDR1 is SEHNR and CDR2 FQNEAQ (reference sequence). The chain's CDR3 is CASTLAGGDNEQFF. The DNA for the CDR3 is TGTGCCAGCACGCTAGCGGGCGGGGACAATGAGCAGTTCTTC. The complete variable domain, with remaining parts taken from reference TRBV7-9 and TRBJ2-1, reads DTGVSQNPRHKITKRGQNVTFRCDPISEHNRLYWYRQTLGQGPEFLTYFQNEAQLEKSRLLSDRFSAERPKGSFSTLEIQRTEQGDSAMYLCASTLAGGDNEQFFGPGTRLTVL.

This chain links TRBV2 with TRBJ2-7; D unclear. Deletions cut 0 bases from V and 3 bases from J, with 3 bases between. The CDR3 covers 12 residues. Germline loops: CDR1 SNHLY, CDR2 FYNNEI. The CDR3 coding sequence is TGTGCCAGCAGTGAAGCCCGCTACGAGCAGTACTTC. This translates into CASSEARYEQYF.

V usage is TRBV6-2 or TRBV6-3 and J usage is TRBJ1-2; a weak D match, TRBD1 (5 bases). Trimming pared 5 bases from V and 8 bases from J, leaving 12 bases between. This CDR3 region has 12 residues. CDR1 MNHEY and CDR2 SVGEGT come from the germline V gene. CDR3 nucleotides: TGTGCCAGCAGTCAAGGGGTCAGCGGCTACACCTTC. This gives the protein CASSQGVSGYTF.

The chain has TRBV28 and TRBJ1-2, with 8 bases that match TRBD1. This CDR3 has 17 amino acids. Germline trimming cut 4 bases from V and 0 bases from J; bases unmatched to any gene: 10. CDR1 and CDR2 from the germline V gene are MDHEN and SYDVKM. The CDR3 loop is CASSSPGDRRTNYGYTF. The CDR3 DNA is TGTGCCAGCAGTTCCCCGGGGGACAGGCGAACTAACTATGGCTACACCTTC.

On this clone: Within the sample, other DNA sequences also encode this same CDR3. The chain joins TRBV6-5 to TRBJ2-5; 7 bases are a match to TRBD2. The CDR3 contains 14 residues. Trimming took 6 bases from V and 1 from J; bases not matched to a gene: 5. Germline assignment: CDR1 MNHEY and CDR2 SVGAGI. DNA for the CDR3: TGTGCCAGCAGGACCGGGGGGACCCAAGAGACCCAGTACTTC. Translation gives CASRTGGTQETQYF.

The chain joins TRBV11-1 to TRBJ2-3, with TRBD2 matching over 11 bases. V dropped 1 base and J dropped 4; count of bases not matched to a gene: 4. Germline V gene data show CDR1 as SGHAT and CDR2 as FQDESV (reference sequence). The CDR3 is made up of 16 amino acids. CDR3 loop: CASSLGPSGGSDTQYF. The CDR3, as DNA: TGTGCCAGCAGCTTAGGGCCTAGCGGGGGGTCAGATACGCAGTATTTT. The full variable domain, in which reference TRBV11-1 and TRBJ2-3 provide the parts outside the CDR3, is EAEVAQSPRYKITEKSQAVAFWCDPISGHATLYWYRQILGQGPELLVQFQDESVVDDSQLPKDRFSAERLKGVDSTLKIQPAELGDSAMYLCASSLGPSGGSDTQYFGPGTRLTVL.

This sequence joins TRBV19 and TRBJ1-5, with 7 bases fitting TRBD1. Germline V gene sequence: CDR1 LNHDA, CDR2 SQIVND (reference sequence). The CDR3 has 16 residues. Trimming removed 1 base from V and 4 bases from J; junction bases left unmatched: 7. This CDR3 is CASSIAGTAGNQPQHF. The CDR3 nucleotides are TGTGCCAGTAGTATAGCCGGGACAGCCGGGAATCAGCCCCAGCATTTT. Looking up the rest from reference TRBV19 and TRBJ1-5 gives the full variable domain: DGGITQSPKYLFRKEGQNVTLSCEQNLNHDAMYWYRQDPGQGLRLIYYSQIVNDFQKGDIAEGYSVSREKKESFPLTVTSAQKNPTAFYLCASSIAGTAGNQPQHFGDGTRLSIL.

This clone was seen just once. V gene TRBV7-2 combines with J gene TRBJ2-5; 9 bases are a match to TRBD2. CDR1 is SGHTA and CDR2 is FQGNSA in the germline V gene. The CDR3 contains 17 residues. Losses at the gene ends were 4 bases for V and 5 bases for J; bases not matched to a gene: 14. CDR3 nucleotide sequence: TGTGCCAGCAGCTCGCACCTCGGGGCGGGGGGGCGCGAGACCCAGTACTTC. It is translated as CASSSHLGAGGRETQYF. Full variable domain (rest looked up from reference TRBV7-2 and TRBJ2-5): GAGVSQSPSNKVTEKGKDVELRCDPISGHTALYWYRQSLGQGLEFLIYFQGNSAPDKSGLPSDRFSAERTGGSVSTLTIQRTQQEDSAVYLCASSSHLGAGGRETQYFGPGTRLLVL.

The chain is built from TRBV5-4 and TRBJ2-3; TRBD2 agrees at 10 bases. Unmatched junction bases numbered 13, after V lost 4 bases and J lost 2 bases. The CDR3 totals 18 residues. CDR1 is SGHNT, CDR2 YYREEE, per germline (reference sequence). The DNA for the CDR3 is TGTGCCAGCAGCCCGACGAAGTTAGCGGGAGGCACCACAGATACGCAGTATTTT. The encoded protein is CASSPTKLAGGTTDTQYF.

As DNA, the CDR3 is TGCAGCGCTACGGGACTTGCGGGGAACATTCAGTACTTC. It specifies CSATGLAGNIQYF. V is TRBV29-1 and J is TRBJ2-4, with a possible D match to TRBD2 (6 bases). Germline CDR1 reads SQVTM; CDR2 reads ANQGSEA. The CDR3 runs to 13 residues. The ends were cut back, 7 bases at V and 7 bases at J, with 17 bases in the middle. Drawing the rest from reference TRBV29-1 and TRBJ2-4, the complete variable domain is SAVISQKPSRDICQRGTSLTIQCQVDSQVTMMFWYRQQPGQSLTLIATANQGSEATYESGFVIDKFPISRPNLTFSTLTVSNMSPEDSSIYLCSATGLAGNIQYFGAGTRLSVL.

The chain employs TRBV11-3 and TRBJ2-2, with D possibly TRBD1 on 6 matching bases. Germline loops: CDR1 SGHNT, CDR2 YENEEA. The CDR3 is 14 amino acids. V was cut by 8 bases and J by 2 bases, with 12 bases left in between. The chain's CDR3 is CASSRTANTGELFF. The CDR3 DNA follows: TGTGCCAGCTCTCGGACAGCCAACACCGGGGAGCTGTTTTTT.

This rearrangement joins TRBV18 to TRBJ2-1; TRBD2 agrees at 11 bases. J lost 0 bases, V lost 4 bases, and 5 bases had no gene match. CDR1 and CDR2 (germline): KGHSH, LQKENI. The CDR3 length is 17 residues. CDR3 coding DNA: TGTGCCAGCTCACAAATTAGCGGGGGGGCCTCCTACAATGAGCAGTTCTTC. This gives the protein CASSQISGGASYNEQFF.

The CDR3 nucleotides read TGTGCCAGCAGTTTTCCGGGGGGCCAAGAGACCCAGTACTTC. It translates to CASSFPGGQETQYF. This chain joins TRBV28 and TRBJ2-5; the match to TRBD2 covers 7 bases. V trimming: 3 bases; J trimming: 1 base; junction bases outside the gene matches: 2. Germline-derived CDR1 and CDR2 are MDHEN and SYDVKM. The CDR3 sequence is 14 residues long.

This chain connects TRBV5-6 to TRBJ1-2; the D is unclear. V was shortened by 4 bases and J by 8 bases, with 9 bases between the two germline ends. Germline V gene lookup returns CDR1 SGHDT and CDR2 YYEEEE. The CDR3 contains 11 residues. CDR3 sequence (DNA): TGTGCCAGCAGCATCAACGAGGGCTACACCTTC. It codes for CASSINEGYTF.

This clone has only one observation. V and J are TRBV5-1 and TRBJ2-3; TRBD2 matches 8 bases. Germline V gene data show CDR1 as SGHRS and CDR2 as YFSETQ. Trimming cost V 2 bases and J 0 bases; bases outside gene matches: 2. This CDR3 is 15 amino acids long. For the CDR3, the DNA is TGCGCCAGCAGCTTCGGGGGGGCCAGCACAGATACGCAGTATTTT. It encodes CASSFGGASTDTQYF. The variable domain in full, completed from reference TRBV5-1 and TRBJ2-3, reads KAGVTQTPRYLIKTRGQQVTLSCSPISGHRSVSWYQQTPGQGLQFLFEYFSETQRNKGNFPGRFSGRQFSNSRSEMNVSTLELGDSALYLCASSFGGASTDTQYFGPGTRLTVL.

CDR3 nucleotides: TGTGCCAGCAGCCCCCGGGGAGCGGGGGTCTACGAGCAGTACTTC. This translates into CASSPRGAGVYEQYF. The chain recombines TRBV7-9 with TRBJ2-7; TRBD2 agrees at 8 bases. Per germline, CDR1 SEHNR and CDR2 FQNEAQ (reference sequence). The CDR3 has 15 amino acids. V lost 5 bases to trimming and J lost 3 bases; unmatched junction nucleotides: 9.

This chain links TRBV5-6 with TRBJ2-7, with D uncertain. The CDR3 is 12 amino acids. The germline gives CDR1 SGHDT, CDR2 YYEEEE. The ends were cut back, 4 bases at V and 3 bases at J, with 8 bases in the middle. CDR3 in amino acids: CASSRSLYEQYF. CDR3 DNA sequence: TGTGCCAGCAGCCGGTCCCTCTACGAGCAGTACTTC.

The V and J genes are TRBV9 and TRBJ2-3; 8 bases are a match to TRBD2. The germline V gene has CDR1 SGDLS and CDR2 YYNGEE. Trimming removed 3 bases from V and 2 bases from J; junction bases left unmatched: 2. This CDR3 has 14 residues. For the CDR3, the DNA is TGTGCCAGCAGCGCGACTAGCGACACAGATACGCAGTATTTT. Residues: CASSATSDTDTQYF.

This clone was found a few times. The identical CDR3 is also encoded by other nucleotide sequences in the sample. V is TRBV18 and J is TRBJ1-1; perhaps TRBD1 as D (5 bases). The germline CDR1 and CDR2 sequences are KGHSH and LQKENI. This CDR3 has 14 amino acids. Trimming removed 2 bases at V and 1 base at J, with 8 bases between. The CDR3 DNA follows: TGTGCCAGCTCACCAGGGCAGGGGAACACTGAAGCTTTCTTT. Translation: CASSPGQGNTEAFF.

The gene calls are TRBV10-2 and TRBJ2-2; 10 nucleotides line up with TRBD2. Germline CDR1 is WSHSY and CDR2 is SAAADI. With 4 bases clipped from V and 8 bases from J, the junction kept 7 bases outside the gene matches. CDR3 length: 15 amino acids. CDR3 protein: CASSGSGRATGELFF. The CDR3 DNA reads as TGCGCCAGCAGTGGGAGCGGGAGGGCGACAGGGGAGCTGTTTTTT.

V is TRBV6-5 and J is TRBJ2-1, with D perhaps matching TRBD2 (7 bases). The CDR3 extends over 16 amino acids. In germline, CDR1 is MNHEY, CDR2 SVGAGI. V gave up 4 bases and J gave up 7 bases, with 20 bases separating them. The CDR3 here is CASSSGRRGGVNEQFF. CDR3 DNA: TGTGCCAGCAGTTCCGGGCGGCGAGGGGGGGTTAATGAGCAGTTCTTC.

The chain joins TRBV3-1 (or the pseudogene TRBV3-2) to TRBJ2-4, with 9 bases aligning to TRBD1. This CDR3 region has 18 residues. Germline V gene lookup returns CDR1 LGHDT and CDR2 YNNKEL (reference sequence). Trimming cost V 5 bases and J 0 bases; bases outside gene matches: 11. CDR3 amino acids: CASSVGQGSALAKNIQYF. CDR3 nucleotides: TGTGCCAGCAGCGTTGGACAGGGGTCGGCTCTAGCCAAAAACATTCAGTACTTC.